A selection of T cell receptor beta chains follows, all from one sample in a study of cytomegalovirus exposure and HLA in healthy donors. Profiled with immunoSEQ multiplex PCR; TCRdb holds only in-frame clones, not every one. The table lists 150,000 or so clones, roughly 68% of them singletons, with 10% in the top ten. The specimen sequenced was PBMCs. These TCRs come from a man aged 25 to 45 in good health and CMV-seropositive. Each CDR3 is given with its conserved first and last residue. A D gene is named only where the DNA matches it firmly. Rows give clone size only sometimes, using once, few, many, or a class for an expanded clone.

size | J | V | D | CDR3 | DNA
NA | TRBJ1-1 | TRBV6-1 | TRBD1 | CASGATGVRGAFF | TGTGCCAGCGGTGCGACAGGGGTGCGCGGAGCTTTCTTT
NA | TRBJ1-3 | TRBV4-2 | NA | CASSQERYSGNTIYF | TGTGCCAGCAGCCAAGAGCGGTACTCTGGAAACACCATATATTTT
few | TRBJ1-2 | TRBV9 | NA | CASSNREGNYGYTF | TGTGCCAGCAGCAACAGGGAGGGGAACTATGGCTACACCTTC
few | TRBJ1-2 | TRBV19 | NA | CASTTGKVSYGYTF | TGTGCCAGTACTACAGGGAAGGTATCGTATGGCTACACCTTC
NA | TRBJ2-2 | TRBV7-2 | NA | CASSLHGANTGELFF | TGTGCCAGCAGCTTACACGGGGCGAACACCGGGGAGCTGTTTTTT
once | TRBJ2-7 | TRBV11-3 | TRBD2 | CASSPFSGRAHEQYF | TGTGCCAGCAGCCCGTTTAGCGGGAGGGCCCACGAGCAGTACTTC
NA | TRBJ1-2 | TRBV5-1 | NA | CASSSTENTYNYGYTF | TGCGCCAGCAGCTCGACAGAGAATACGTATAACTATGGCTACACCTTC
NA | TRBJ2-7 | TRBV10-1 | TRBD2 | CASSVASGSFEQYF | TGCGCCAGCAGTGTGGCTAGCGGGAGCTTCGAGCAGTACTTC
NA | TRBJ1-3 | TRBV5-8 | NA | CASSLLQGPGNTIYF | TGTGCCAGCAGCCTATTACAGGGCCCTGGAAACACCATATATTTT
NA | TRBJ2-2 | TRBV7-9 | NA | CASSRGYGTGELFF | TGTGCCAGCAGCCGAGGGTATGGCACCGGGGAGCTGTTTTTT
NA | TRBJ1-1 | TRBV6-6 | NA | CAIRGLLNTEAFF | TGTGCCATCCGGGGGTTGTTGAACACTGAAGCTTTCTTT
NA | TRBJ2-1 | TRBV7-3 | TRBD2 | CASSLRPGGENEQFF | TGTGCCAGCAGCTTACGGCCGGGAGGGGAGAATGAGCAGTTCTTC
NA | TRBJ1-4 | TRBV10-1 | NA | CASSVGFGEKLFF | TGCGCCAGCAGTGTCGGGTTCGGAGAAAAACTGTTTTTT
NA | TRBJ1-2 | TRBV7-2 | NA | CASSYPGVIYGYTF | TGTGCCAGCAGCTACCCGGGAGTAATCTATGGCTACACCTTC
NA | TRBJ1-1 | TRBV2 | TRBD1 | CASSGTANTEAFF | TGTGCCAGCAGCGGGACAGCCAACACTGAAGCTTTCTTT
NA | TRBJ2-7 | TRBV5-4 | NA | CASSLMEGGYEQYF | TGTGCCAGCAGCCTTATGGAAGGAGGCTACGAGCAGTACTTC
once | TRBJ1-4 | TRBV4-1 | TRBD1 | CASSQTQGVGANEKLFF | TGCGCCAGCAGCCAGACCCAGGGGGTTGGAGCTAATGAAAAACTGTTTTTT
NA | TRBJ1-3 | TRBV10-3 | NA | CAIRQENTIYF | TGTGCCATCAGGCAGGAAAACACCATATATTTT
NA | TRBJ2-7 | TRBV5-1 | TRBD2 | CASSLDPAGGREQYF | TGCGCCAGCAGCTTGGACCCAGCGGGGGGGCGCGAGCAGTACTTC